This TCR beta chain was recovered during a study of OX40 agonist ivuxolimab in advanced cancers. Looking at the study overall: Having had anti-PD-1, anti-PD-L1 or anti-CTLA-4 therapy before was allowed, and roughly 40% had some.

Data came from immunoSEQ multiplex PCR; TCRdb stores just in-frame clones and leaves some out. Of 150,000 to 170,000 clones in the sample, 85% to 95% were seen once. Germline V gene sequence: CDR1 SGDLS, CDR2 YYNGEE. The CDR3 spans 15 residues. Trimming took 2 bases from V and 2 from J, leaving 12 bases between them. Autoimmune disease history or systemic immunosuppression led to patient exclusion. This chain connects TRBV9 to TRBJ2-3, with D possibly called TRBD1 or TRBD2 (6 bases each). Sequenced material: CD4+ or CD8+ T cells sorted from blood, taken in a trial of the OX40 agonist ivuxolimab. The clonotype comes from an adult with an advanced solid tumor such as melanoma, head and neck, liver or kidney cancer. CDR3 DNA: TGTGCCAGCAGCGTGGCCGGGGGCCTCACAGATACGCAGTATTTT. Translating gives CASSVAGGLTDTQYF.